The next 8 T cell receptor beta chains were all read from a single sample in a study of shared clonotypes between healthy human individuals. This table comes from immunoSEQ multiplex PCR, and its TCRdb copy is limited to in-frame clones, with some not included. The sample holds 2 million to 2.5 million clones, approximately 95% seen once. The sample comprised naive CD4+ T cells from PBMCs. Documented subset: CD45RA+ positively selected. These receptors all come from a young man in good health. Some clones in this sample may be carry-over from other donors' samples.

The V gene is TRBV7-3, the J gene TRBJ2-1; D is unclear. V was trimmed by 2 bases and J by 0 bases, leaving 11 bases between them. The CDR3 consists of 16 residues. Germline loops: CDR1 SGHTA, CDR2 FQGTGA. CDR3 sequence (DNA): TGTGCCAGCAGCTTAGGTTGGTCTAGCTCCTACAATGAGCAGTTCTTC. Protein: CASSLGWSSSYNEQFF.

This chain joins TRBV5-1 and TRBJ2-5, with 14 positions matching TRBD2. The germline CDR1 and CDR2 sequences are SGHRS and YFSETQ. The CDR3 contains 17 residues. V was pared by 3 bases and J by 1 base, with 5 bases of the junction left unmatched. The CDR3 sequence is CASSSRLAGGTQETQYF. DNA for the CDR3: TGCGCCAGCAGCTCTCGACTAGCGGGGGGGACCCAAGAGACCCAGTACTTC. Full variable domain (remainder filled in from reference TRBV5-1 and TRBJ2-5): KAGVTQTPRYLIKTRGQQVTLSCSPISGHRSVSWYQQTPGQGLQFLFEYFSETQRNKGNFPGRFSGRQFSNSRSEMNVSTLELGDSALYLCASSSRLAGGTQETQYFGPGTRLLVL.

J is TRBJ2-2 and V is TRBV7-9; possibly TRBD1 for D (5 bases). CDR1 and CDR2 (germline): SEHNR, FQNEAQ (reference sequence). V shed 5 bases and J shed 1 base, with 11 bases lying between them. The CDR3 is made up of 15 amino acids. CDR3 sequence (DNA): TGTGCCAGCAGCCCCCAAGGGGTGAACACCGGGGAGCTGTTTTTT. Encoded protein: CASSPQGVNTGELFF.

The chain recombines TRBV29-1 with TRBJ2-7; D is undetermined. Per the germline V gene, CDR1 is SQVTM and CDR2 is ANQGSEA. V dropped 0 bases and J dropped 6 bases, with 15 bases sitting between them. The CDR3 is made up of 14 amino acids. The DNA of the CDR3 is TGCAGCGTTGAAGATCGGCGATCGCCCTTCGAGCAGTACTTC. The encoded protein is CSVEDRRSPFEQYF.

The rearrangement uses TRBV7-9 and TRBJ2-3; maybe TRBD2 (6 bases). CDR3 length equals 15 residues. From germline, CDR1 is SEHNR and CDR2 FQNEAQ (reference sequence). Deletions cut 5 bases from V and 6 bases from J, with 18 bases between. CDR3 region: CASSLDGGAGDTQYF. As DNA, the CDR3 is TGTGCCAGCAGCCTCGACGGAGGGGCAGGGGATACGCAGTATTTT.

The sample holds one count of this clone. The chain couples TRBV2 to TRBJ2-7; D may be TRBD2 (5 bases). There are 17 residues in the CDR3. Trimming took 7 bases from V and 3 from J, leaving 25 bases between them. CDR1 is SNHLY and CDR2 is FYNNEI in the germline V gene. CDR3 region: CASKQQSGTWASYEQYF. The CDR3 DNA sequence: TGTGCCAGCAAACAGCAGTCGGGAACCTGGGCTAGCTACGAGCAGTACTTC.

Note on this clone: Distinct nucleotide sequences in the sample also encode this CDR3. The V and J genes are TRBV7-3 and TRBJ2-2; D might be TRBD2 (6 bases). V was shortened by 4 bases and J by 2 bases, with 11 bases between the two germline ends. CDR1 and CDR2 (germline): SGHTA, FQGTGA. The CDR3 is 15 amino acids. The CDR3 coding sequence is TGTGCCAGCAGCTCCGGGACTCCCAACACCGGGGAGCTGTTTTTT. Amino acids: CASSSGTPNTGELFF.

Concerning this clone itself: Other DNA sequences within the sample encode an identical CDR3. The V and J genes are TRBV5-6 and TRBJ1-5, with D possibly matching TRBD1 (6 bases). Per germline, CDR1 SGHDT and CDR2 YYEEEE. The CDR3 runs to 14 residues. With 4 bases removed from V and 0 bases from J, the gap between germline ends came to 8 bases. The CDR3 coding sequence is TGTGCCAGCAGCCTCAGGGGTAGCAATCAGCCCCAGCATTTT. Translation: CASSLRGSNQPQHF.